This is a list of T cell receptor beta chains from one sample in a study of graft-versus-host responses after intestinal transplantation. No antigen has been identified for these receptors. Using immunoSEQ multiplex PCR, the repertoire was profiled, and TCRdb retains in-frame clones only, with some absent. The sample shows more than 85,000 clones, about 93% of them seen only once. Material: unstimulated CD8+ T cells sorted from spleen or lymph node cells, obtained before intestinal transplant. The receptors stem from a human donor who received an intestinal transplant. The CDR3 runs from the conserved cysteine through the conserved F or W. Fields, in order: CDR3 length, V gene, clone size, J gene, D gene, CDR3 protein, CDR3 DNA. The D gene is left open where the match is weak. Rows may omit the clone size; those that give it use once, few, many or a size class.

cdr3_length: 13
v_call: TRBV7-9
clone_size: NA
j_call: TRBJ2-3
d_call: NA
cdr3_aa: CASSWGGTDTQYF
cdr3_nt: TGTGCCAGCAGCTGGGGAGGCACAGATACGCAGTATTTT

cdr3_length: 12
v_call: TRBV6-6
clone_size: NA
j_call: TRBJ1-1
d_call: TRBD1
cdr3_aa: CASSHGQGEAFF
cdr3_nt: TGTGCCAGCAGCCACGGACAGGGTGAAGCTTTCTTT

cdr3_length: 16
v_call: TRBV10-2
clone_size: NA
j_call: TRBJ2-2
d_call: TRBD2
cdr3_aa: CASISETSGGSGELFF
cdr3_nt: TGCGCCAGCATTAGTGAAACTAGCGGGGGTTCCGGGGAGCTGTTTTTT

cdr3_length: 12
v_call: TRBV30
clone_size: NA
j_call: TRBJ2-7
d_call: NA
cdr3_aa: CAWSDRTYEQYF
cdr3_nt: TGTGCCTGGAGTGACAGGACCTACGAGCAGTACTTC

cdr3_length: 16
v_call: TRBV7-9
clone_size: NA
j_call: TRBJ2-3
d_call: NA
cdr3_aa: CASSERITKHTDTQYF
cdr3_nt: TGTGCCAGCAGCGAAAGGATCACTAAACACACAGATACGCAGTATTTT

cdr3_length: 17
v_call: TRBV12-5
clone_size: once
j_call: TRBJ1-1
d_call: TRBD1
cdr3_aa: CASGLTGEGLVNTEAFF
cdr3_nt: TGTGCTAGTGGTTTGACAGGGGAAGGGCTTGTGAACACTGAAGCTTTCTTT

cdr3_length: 16
v_call: TRBV7-8
clone_size: NA
j_call: TRBJ1-4
d_call: TRBD1
cdr3_aa: CASSLEVAGQGFRLFF
cdr3_nt: TGTGCCAGCAGCTTAGAGGTTGCGGGACAGGGGTTTCGACTGTTTTTT

cdr3_length: 13
v_call: TRBV7-2
clone_size: NA
j_call: TRBJ1-1
d_call: NA
cdr3_aa: CASSLVLNTEAFF
cdr3_nt: TGTGCCAGCAGCTTAGTCTTGAACACTGAAGCTTTCTTT

cdr3_length: 16
v_call: TRBV27
clone_size: NA
j_call: TRBJ1-4
d_call: TRBD1
cdr3_aa: CASSFLWGQGEEKLFF
cdr3_nt: TGTGCCAGCAGCTTCCTATGGGGACAGGGGGAGGAAAAACTGTTTTTT

cdr3_length: 18
v_call: TRBV13
clone_size: NA
j_call: TRBJ2-3
d_call: TRBD2
cdr3_aa: CASRATRGLAGGPDTQYF
cdr3_nt: TGTGCCAGCAGGGCGACCAGGGGGCTAGCGGGGGGGCCAGATACGCAGTATTTT

cdr3_length: 12
v_call: TRBV2
clone_size: NA
j_call: TRBJ1-1
d_call: NA
cdr3_aa: CAAGSMNTEAFF
cdr3_nt: TGTGCCGCGGGATCCATGAACACTGAAGCTTTCTTT

cdr3_length: 14
v_call: TRBV13
clone_size: few
j_call: TRBJ1-4
d_call: NA
cdr3_aa: CASSFGGGGGKLFF
cdr3_nt: TGTGCCAGCAGCTTCGGCGGGGGAGGCGGAAAACTGTTTTTT

cdr3_length: 19
v_call: TRBV5-4
clone_size: NA
j_call: TRBJ2-7
d_call: NA
cdr3_aa: CASSLDPRGGAQNSYEQYF
cdr3_nt: TGTGCCAGCAGCTTGGACCCGAGGGGGGGGGCTCAAAACTCCTACGAGCAGTACTTC

cdr3_length: 13
v_call: TRBV7-8
clone_size: NA
j_call: TRBJ2-1
d_call: NA
cdr3_aa: CASSFYRADEQFF
cdr3_nt: TGTGCCAGCAGCTTTTACAGGGCGGATGAGCAGTTCTTC

cdr3_length: 14
v_call: TRBV25-1
clone_size: NA
j_call: TRBJ1-1
d_call: TRBD1
cdr3_aa: CASSAYEGAAEAFF
cdr3_nt: TGTGCCAGCAGTGCTTACGAGGGGGCAGCTGAAGCTTTCTTT